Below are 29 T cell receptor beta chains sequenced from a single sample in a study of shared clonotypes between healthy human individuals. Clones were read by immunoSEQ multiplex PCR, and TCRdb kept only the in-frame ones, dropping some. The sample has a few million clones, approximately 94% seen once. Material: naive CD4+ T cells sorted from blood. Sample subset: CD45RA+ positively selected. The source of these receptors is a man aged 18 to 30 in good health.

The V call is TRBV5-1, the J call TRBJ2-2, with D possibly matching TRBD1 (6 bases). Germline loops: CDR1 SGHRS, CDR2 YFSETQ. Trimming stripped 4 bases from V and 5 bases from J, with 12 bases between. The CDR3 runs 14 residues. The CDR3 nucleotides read TGCGCCAGCAGCCTCCTAGGACAGACCGGGGAGCTGTTTTTT. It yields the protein CASSLLGQTGELFF.

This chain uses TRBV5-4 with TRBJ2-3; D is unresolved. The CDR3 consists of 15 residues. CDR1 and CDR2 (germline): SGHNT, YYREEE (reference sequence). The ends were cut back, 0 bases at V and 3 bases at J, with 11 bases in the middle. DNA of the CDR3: TGTGCCAGCAGCTTGGCTCCCAAACCGACAGATACGCAGTATTTT. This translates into CASSLAPKPTDTQYF.

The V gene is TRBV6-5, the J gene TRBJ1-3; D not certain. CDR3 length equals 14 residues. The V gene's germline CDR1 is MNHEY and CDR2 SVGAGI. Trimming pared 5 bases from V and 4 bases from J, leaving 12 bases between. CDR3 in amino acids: CASSVGPFGNTIYF. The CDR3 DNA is TGTGCCAGCAGTGTTGGACCTTTCGGAAACACCATATATTTT.

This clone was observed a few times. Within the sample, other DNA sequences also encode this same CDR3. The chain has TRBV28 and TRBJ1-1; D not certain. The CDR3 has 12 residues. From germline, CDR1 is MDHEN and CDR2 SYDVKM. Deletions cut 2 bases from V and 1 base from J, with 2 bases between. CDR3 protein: CASSLGNTEAFF. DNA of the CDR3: TGTGCCAGCAGTTTAGGGAACACTGAAGCTTTCTTT.

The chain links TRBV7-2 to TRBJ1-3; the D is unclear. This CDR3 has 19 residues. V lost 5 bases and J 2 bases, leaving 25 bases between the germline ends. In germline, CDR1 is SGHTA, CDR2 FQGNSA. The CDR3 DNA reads TGTGCCAGCAGCCCAGTCCCCACCACAGTTTTGGTGGCTGGAAACACCATATATTTT. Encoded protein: CASSPVPTTVLVAGNTIYF.

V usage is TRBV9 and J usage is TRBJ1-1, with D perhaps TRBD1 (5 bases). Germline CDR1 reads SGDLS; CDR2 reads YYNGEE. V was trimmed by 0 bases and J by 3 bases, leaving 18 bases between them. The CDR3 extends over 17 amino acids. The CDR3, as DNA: TGTGCCAGCAGCGTAGGAGGGCAGGGAGGTCGTTACACTGAAGCTTTCTTT. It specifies CASSVGGQGGRYTEAFF.

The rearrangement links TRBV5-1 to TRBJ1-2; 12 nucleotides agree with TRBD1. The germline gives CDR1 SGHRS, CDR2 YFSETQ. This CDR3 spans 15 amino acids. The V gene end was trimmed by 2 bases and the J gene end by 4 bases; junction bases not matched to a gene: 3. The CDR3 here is CASSLGDRGLYGYTF. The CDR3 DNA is TGCGCCAGCAGCTTAGGGGACAGGGGGCTCTATGGCTACACCTTC.

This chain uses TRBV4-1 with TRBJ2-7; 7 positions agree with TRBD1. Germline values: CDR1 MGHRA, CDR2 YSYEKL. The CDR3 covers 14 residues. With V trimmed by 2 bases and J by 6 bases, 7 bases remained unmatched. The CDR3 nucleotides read TGCGCCAGCAGCCAAATCGGCAGGGGGTCCGAGCAGTACTTC. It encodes CASSQIGRGSEQYF.

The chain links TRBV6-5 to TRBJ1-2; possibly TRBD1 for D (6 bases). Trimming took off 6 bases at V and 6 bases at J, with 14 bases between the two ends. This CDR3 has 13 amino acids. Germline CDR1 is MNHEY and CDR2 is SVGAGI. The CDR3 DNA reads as TGTGCCAGCAGCCGATCGTCAGGGGATGGCTACACCTTC. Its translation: CASSRSSGDGYTF.

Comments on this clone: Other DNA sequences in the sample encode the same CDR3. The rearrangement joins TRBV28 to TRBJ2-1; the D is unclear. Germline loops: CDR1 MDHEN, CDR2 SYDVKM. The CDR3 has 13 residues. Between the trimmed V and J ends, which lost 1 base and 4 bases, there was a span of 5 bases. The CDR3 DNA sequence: TGTGCCAGCAGTTTATCTGGGTACAATGAGCAGTTCTTC. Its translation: CASSLSGYNEQFF.

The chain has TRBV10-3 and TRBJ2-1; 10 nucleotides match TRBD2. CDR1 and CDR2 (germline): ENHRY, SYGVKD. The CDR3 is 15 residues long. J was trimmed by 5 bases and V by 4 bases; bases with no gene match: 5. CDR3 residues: CAISGTGLANNEQFF. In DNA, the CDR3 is TGTGCCATCAGTGGAACGGGACTAGCGAACAATGAGCAGTTCTTC.

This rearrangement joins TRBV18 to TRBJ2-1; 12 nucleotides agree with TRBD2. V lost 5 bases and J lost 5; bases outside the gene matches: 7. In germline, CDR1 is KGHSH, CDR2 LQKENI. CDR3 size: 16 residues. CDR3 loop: CASSTKLAGGHNEQFF. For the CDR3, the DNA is TGTGCCAGCTCAACCAAACTAGCGGGAGGCCACAATGAGCAGTTCTTC. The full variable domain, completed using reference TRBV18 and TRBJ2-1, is NAGVMQNPRHLVRRRGQEARLRCSPMKGHSHVYWYRQLPEEGLKFMVYLQKENIIDESGMPKERFSAEFPKEGPSILRIQQVVRGDSAAYFCASSTKLAGGHNEQFFGPGTRLTVL.

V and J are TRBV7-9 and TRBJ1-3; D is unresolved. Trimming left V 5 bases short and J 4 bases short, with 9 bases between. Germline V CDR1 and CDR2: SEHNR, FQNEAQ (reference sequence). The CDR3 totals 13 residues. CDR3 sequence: CASSDGPGNTIYF. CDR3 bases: TGTGCCAGCAGCGATGGTCCGGGAAACACCATATATTTT.

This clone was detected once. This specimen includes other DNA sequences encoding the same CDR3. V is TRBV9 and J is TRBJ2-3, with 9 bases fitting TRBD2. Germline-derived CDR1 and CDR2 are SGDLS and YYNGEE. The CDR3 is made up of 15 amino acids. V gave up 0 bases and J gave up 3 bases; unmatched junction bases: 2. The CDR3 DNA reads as TGTGCCAGCAGCGTAGGCGGGGGGGCAACAGATACGCAGTATTTT. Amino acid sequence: CASSVGGGATDTQYF.

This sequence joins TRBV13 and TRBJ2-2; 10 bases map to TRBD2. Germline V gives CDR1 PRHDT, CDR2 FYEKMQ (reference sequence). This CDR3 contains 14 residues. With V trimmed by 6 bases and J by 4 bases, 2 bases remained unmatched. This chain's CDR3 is CASRAGGPTGELFF. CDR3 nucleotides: TGTGCCAGCAGAGCGGGGGGGCCCACCGGGGAGCTGTTTTTT.

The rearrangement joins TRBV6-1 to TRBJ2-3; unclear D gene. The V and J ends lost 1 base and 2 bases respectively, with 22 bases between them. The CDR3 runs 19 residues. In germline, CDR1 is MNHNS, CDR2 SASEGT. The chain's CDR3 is CASSEENLRWRGPTDTQYF. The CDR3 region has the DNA TGTGCCAGCAGTGAAGAAAACCTAAGGTGGCGAGGCCCCACAGATACGCAGTATTTT.

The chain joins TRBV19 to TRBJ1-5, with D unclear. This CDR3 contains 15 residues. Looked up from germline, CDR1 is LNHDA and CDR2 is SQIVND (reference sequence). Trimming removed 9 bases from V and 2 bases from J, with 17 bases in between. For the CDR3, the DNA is TGTGCCAGGCATCGTCCGAGGGAGGGCAATCAGCCCCAGCATTTT. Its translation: CARHRPREGNQPQHF. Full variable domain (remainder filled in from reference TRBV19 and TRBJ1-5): DGGITQSPKYLFRKEGQNVTLSCEQNLNHDAMYWYRQDPGQGLRLIYYSQIVNDFQKGDIAEGYSVSREKKESFPLTVTSAQKNPTAFYLCARHRPREGNQPQHFGDGTRLSIL.

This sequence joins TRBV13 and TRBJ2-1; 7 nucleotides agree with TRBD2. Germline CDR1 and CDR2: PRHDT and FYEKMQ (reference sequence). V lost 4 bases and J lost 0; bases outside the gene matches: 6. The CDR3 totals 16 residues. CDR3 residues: CASSSGAGPSYNEQFF. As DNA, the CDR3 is TGTGCCAGCAGCTCCGGAGCGGGACCCTCCTACAATGAGCAGTTCTTC.

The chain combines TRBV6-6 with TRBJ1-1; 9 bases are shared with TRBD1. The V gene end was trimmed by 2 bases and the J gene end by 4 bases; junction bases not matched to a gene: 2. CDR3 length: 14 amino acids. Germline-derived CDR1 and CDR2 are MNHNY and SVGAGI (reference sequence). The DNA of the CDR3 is TGTGCCAGCAGTTACGGGACAGGGCCCACTGAAGCTTTCTTT. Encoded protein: CASSYGTGPTEAFF.

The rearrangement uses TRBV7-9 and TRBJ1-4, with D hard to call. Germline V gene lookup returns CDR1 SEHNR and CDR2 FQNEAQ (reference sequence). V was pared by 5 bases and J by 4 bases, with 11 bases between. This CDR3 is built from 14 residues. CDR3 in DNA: TGTGCCAGCAGCCCCGACCGCCGTAATGAAAAACTGTTTTTT. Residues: CASSPDRRNEKLFF.

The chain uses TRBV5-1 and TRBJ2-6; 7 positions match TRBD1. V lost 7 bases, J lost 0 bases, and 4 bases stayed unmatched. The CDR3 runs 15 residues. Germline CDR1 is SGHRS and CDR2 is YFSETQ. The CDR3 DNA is TGCGCCAGCCAGGGGGTGGCCTCTGGGGCCAACGTCCTGACTTTC. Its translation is CASQGVASGANVLTF. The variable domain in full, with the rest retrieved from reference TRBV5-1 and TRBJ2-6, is KAGVTQTPRYLIKTRGQQVTLSCSPISGHRSVSWYQQTPGQGLQFLFEYFSETQRNKGNFPGRFSGRQFSNSRSEMNVSTLELGDSALYLCASQGVASGANVLTFGAGSRLTVL.

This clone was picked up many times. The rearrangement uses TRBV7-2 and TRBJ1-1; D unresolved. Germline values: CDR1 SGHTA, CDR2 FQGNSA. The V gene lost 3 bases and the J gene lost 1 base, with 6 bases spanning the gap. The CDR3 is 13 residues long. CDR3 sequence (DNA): TGTGCCAGCAGCTTTTCCGGGAACACTGAAGCTTTCTTT. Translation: CASSFSGNTEAFF.

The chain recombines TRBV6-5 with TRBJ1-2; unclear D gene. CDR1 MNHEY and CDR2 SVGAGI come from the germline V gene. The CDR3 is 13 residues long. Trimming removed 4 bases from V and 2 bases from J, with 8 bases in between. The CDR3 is CASSFAGNYGYTF. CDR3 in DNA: TGTGCCAGCAGTTTCGCGGGGAACTATGGCTACACCTTC.

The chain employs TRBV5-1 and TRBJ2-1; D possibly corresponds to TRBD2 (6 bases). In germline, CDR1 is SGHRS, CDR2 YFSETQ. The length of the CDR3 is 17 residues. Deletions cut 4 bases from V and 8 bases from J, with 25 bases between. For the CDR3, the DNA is TGCGCCAGCAGCCCGGGGCGAGGCGGGGCCTCGACCGATGAGCAGTTCTTC. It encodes CASSPGRGGASTDEQFF.

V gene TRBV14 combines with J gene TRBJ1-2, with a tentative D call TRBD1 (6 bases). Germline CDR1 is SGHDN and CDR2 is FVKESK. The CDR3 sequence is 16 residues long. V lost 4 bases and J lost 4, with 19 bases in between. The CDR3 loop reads CASSLRRDRGLYGYTF. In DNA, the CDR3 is TGTGCCAGCAGCCTCCGTCGGGACCGGGGGCTCTATGGCTACACCTTC.

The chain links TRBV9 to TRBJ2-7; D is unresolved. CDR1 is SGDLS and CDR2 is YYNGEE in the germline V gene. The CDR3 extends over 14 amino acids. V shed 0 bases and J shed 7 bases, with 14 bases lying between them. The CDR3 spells CASSVATSQMEQYF. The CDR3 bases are TGTGCCAGCAGCGTAGCTACATCCCAAATGGAGCAGTACTTC.

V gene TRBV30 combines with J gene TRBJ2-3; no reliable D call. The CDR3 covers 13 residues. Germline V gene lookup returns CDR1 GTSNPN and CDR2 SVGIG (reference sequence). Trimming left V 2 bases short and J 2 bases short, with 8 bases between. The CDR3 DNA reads TGTGCCTGGAGTCGGCTAACCACAGATACGCAGTATTTT. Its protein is CAWSRLTTDTQYF.

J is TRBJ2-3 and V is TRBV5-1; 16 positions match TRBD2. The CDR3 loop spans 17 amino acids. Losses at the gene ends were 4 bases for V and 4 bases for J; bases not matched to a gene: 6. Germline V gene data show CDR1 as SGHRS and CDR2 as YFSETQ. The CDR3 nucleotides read TGCGCCAGCAGCGGAGGGACTAGCGGGAGGGTGTCAGATACGCAGTATTTT. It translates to CASSGGTSGRVSDTQYF.

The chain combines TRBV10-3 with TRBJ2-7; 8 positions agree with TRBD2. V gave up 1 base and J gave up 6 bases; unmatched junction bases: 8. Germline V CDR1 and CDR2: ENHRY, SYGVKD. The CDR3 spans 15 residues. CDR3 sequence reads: CAISEFSGVGSEQYF. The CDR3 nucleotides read TGTGCCATCAGTGAGTTTAGCGGGGTTGGGAGCGAGCAGTACTTC.